This TCR beta chain was captured in a study of blood T cell repertoires in COVID-19. This CDR3 is built from 15 residues. Trimming removed 0 bases at V and 10 bases at J, with 18 bases between. CDR1 is SGDLS, CDR2 YYNGEE, per germline. In the original processing: Amplification from reference gene primers served as the basis for estimated nucleated cell counts. The data were produced by immunoSEQ multiplex PCR, yet TCRdb's version contains in-frame clones alone and is incomplete. V and J calls and clone size are copied from that table; D and trimming were computed from the DNA. Of some 110,000 clones listed, roughly 87% are singletons.

The genes are TRBV9 and TRBJ2-3; a possible D gene is TRBD2 (7 bases). This TCR was recovered from a human donor in a cohort sampled during active COVID-19. The material sequenced was peripheral blood. CDR3 sequence: CASSVDVGGPFPQYF. The CDR3 region has the DNA TGTGCCAGCAGCGTAGATGTGGGGGGGCCTTTCCCGCAGTATTTT. Drawing the rest from reference TRBV9 and TRBJ2-3, the complete variable domain is DSGVTQTPKHLITATGQRVTLRCSPRSGDLSVYWYQQSLDQGLQFLIQYYNGEERAKGNILERFSAQQFPDLHSELNLSSLELGDSALYFCASSVDVGGPFPQYFGPGTRLTVL.